This T cell receptor beta chain was observed in a study of blood T cells in healthy people across ages (dated by TCRdb to the mid-2010s). The study in broad terms: In model experiments, template switching captured about one uniquely barcoded TCR beta cDNA molecule for every two T cells. Using the same blood draw, the study looked at two additional independent replicas of 1 million unique cDNA reads for two donors, one aged 18 to 30 and the other aged 80 or older. The donors were split into four age groups: young (average around 17 years), middle-aged (around 37), aged (approximately 59) and long-lived (over 80). Using deep sequencing normalized with unique cDNA molecular identifiers, the study measured how TCR beta repertoire diversity changes with age. To avoid experimental bias, donors of different ages were distributed randomly across sequencing lanes.

This clonotype was seen many times. Its recognized antigen is unknown. Base qualities were left out, and no much larger clone turns up one base away. Library prep was done by 5' RACE. Sequenced using an Illumina HiSeq 2500. A second PCR of roughly 7 to 12 cycles was performed with a sample-barcoded 5' primer and a J-beta primer mix. Each TCR beta cDNA molecule received a unique molecular identifier from a template-switch 5' adaptor carrying 12 random nucleotides. At least 2.5 million CDR3-containing paired-end reads were obtained from each sample. The Mint cDNA synthesis kit, primed by a TRBC-specific oligonucleotide, was used to synthesize first-strand cDNA from all RNA. Following uracil-DNA glycosylase treatment, a first 18-cycle PCR with universal primers M1SS and BC2_uni_R was performed on all cDNA. From the authors' description of their analysis: Each sample was normalized by randomly selecting 1 million high-quality reads, each carrying a distinct molecular identifier. Reads sharing molecular identifiers were discarded rather than binned into consensus sequences. MiTCR, set to a Q25 quality threshold and the strictest error-elimination algorithm, was used for CDR3 identification, clonotype clustering and error correction. A nonparametric unseen species model using Euler transformation provided a lower-bound estimate of total TCR beta diversity. The public reads were run again by TCRdb, first through fastp at Q25 and then through MiXCR, and only productive beta chains were kept. Every entry covers one CDR3 protein and lists the most common genes and DNA from its rows. The V and J calls reflect TCRdb's pipeline rather than the authors' work. The sample table shows around 900,000 distinct CDR3 sequences, and 29% are seen once. Clones ranked in the top ten supply about 18% of the sample.

The approximately 40 donors, aged about 6 to 95 years, were systemically healthy Caucasian individuals from Russia. Each donor gave ten milliliters of peripheral blood, collected into EDTA-treated Vacutainer tubes. Ficoll-Paque density-gradient centrifugation was used to isolate PBMCs, with at least 6 million per sample. Trizol reagent was used to extract total RNA from the PBMCs, yielding at least 6 micrograms per sample. For every donor, flow cytometry on a PBMC aliquot measured the percentage of naive CD45RAhigh/CD27high T cells. The full study reports these points: Observed TCR beta diversity correlated strongly with the percentage of naive T cells measured by flow cytometry. As age increased, observed TCR beta diversity per million T cells dropped in a roughly linear way, and a significant reduction was already evident by age roughly 36. Total diversity estimates from one million sequenced T cells were considered lower bounds and underestimates. The CMV infection status of donors was not known, potentially confounding age-related changes in expanded clonotypes. Because profiling used bulk unsorted PBMCs, naive and antigen-experienced compartments could not be compared conclusively. The long-lived group showed more naive CD4+ T cells, fewer expanded clones and increased TCR diversity than the aged group, suggesting age selection.

Via the germline V gene, CDR1 is MNHEY and CDR2 SVGEGT. For this chain, trimming is 5 bases at the V end and 3 bases at the J end, and the number of junction bases without a gene match is 9. The CDR3 runs 15 amino acids, cysteine and phenylalanine included. Of the read, only the CDR3 DNA is kept; its 45 bases are in frame from base 1. The receptor was isolated from a woman over 75 in good health. Recombination joined TRBV6-2 or TRBV6-3 with TRBJ2-5; 7 junctional bases match TRBD1. The sample consisted of blood. The DNA sequence is as follows: TGTGCCAGCAGTCAAGCCGGGACAGTAAAAGAGACCCAGTACTTC. The resulting protein is CASSQAGTVKETQYF.